One sample yielded the 23 T cell receptor beta chains listed below, sequenced in a study of human T cells and chemical hapten exposure. The time point is: patch test 1, 2 weeks after DPC sensitization. Treatment in this sample: therapeutic diphenylcyclopropenone sensitization with weekly scalp DPC. Unfractionated whole blood was the source from which total RNA was extracted. Each CDR3 protein gets one entry after TCRdb re-called the RACE reads with MiXCR. The sample has roughly 52,000 distinct CDR3 sequences; 9.5% to 12% are singletons. The sample in question was whole blood, obtained in connection with sensitization to the hapten diphenylcyclopropenone (DPC). The receptors were gathered from a woman in her thirties or forties with alopecia areata. Some clones in this sample may be carry-over from other donors' samples.

In this sample, this clonotype turned up many times. The chain carries TRBV6-2 or TRBV6-3 and TRBJ2-7; D tentatively fits TRBD1 or TRBD2 (6 bases each). The CDR3 runs to 12 residues. V was clipped by 5 bases and J by 6 bases, with 11 bases between them. Germline CDR1 reads MNHEY; CDR2 reads SVGEGT. In nucleotides, the CDR3 is TGTGCCAGCAGTCGACAGGAGGGCGAGCAGTACTTC. Translating it yields CASSRQEGEQYF.

This clonotype was seen ten or more times. The V gene is TRBV7-9, the J gene TRBJ1-5; D not certain. The CDR3 covers 14 residues. V lost 1 base to trimming and J lost 5 bases, with 9 bases between them. Germline V gene data show CDR1 as SEHNR and CDR2 as FQNEAQ (reference sequence). In DNA form, the CDR3 reads TGTGCCAGCAGCTTAGGAATAGGTCATCAGCCCCAGCATTTT. Its translation: CASSLGIGHQPQHF.

This chain connects TRBV28 to TRBJ1-2, with D unclear. The germline V gene encodes CDR1 MDHEN and CDR2 SYDVKM. The CDR3 totals 13 residues. Trimming removed 3 bases from V and 0 bases from J, with 5 bases in between. CDR3 region: CASSLTPNYGYTF. CDR3 sequence (DNA): TGTGCCAGCAGTTTGACACCTAACTATGGCTACACCTTC.

This clonotype has ten or more counts. In nucleotides, the CDR3 is TGTGCCAGCAGTGCCGGACTACGCACAGATACGCAGTATTTT. Translating it yields CASSAGLRTDTQYF. The chain combines TRBV28 with TRBJ2-3; a possible D gene is TRBD2 (6 bases). The germline gives CDR1 MDHEN, CDR2 SYDVKM. CDR3 length: 14 amino acids. Trimming cost V 5 bases and J 1 base, with 10 bases left between them.

This clonotype has at least ten counts. The chain has TRBV4-1 and TRBJ2-3; no firm D call. Germline V lookup: CDR1 MGHRA, CDR2 YSYEKL. The V and J ends lost 0 bases and 7 bases respectively, with 11 bases between them. The CDR3 is 14 amino acids. The CDR3 DNA is TGCGCCAGCAGCCAAGATAGCCGCACGAATACGCAGTATTTT. Translated: CASSQDSRTNTQYF.

This clonotype was seen a few times. The rearrangement joins TRBV19 to TRBJ1-6; a possible D gene is TRBD1 (5 bases). Trimming cost V 5 bases and J 6 bases, with 17 bases left between them. This CDR3 is 16 amino acids long. Germline V gives CDR1 LNHDA, CDR2 SQIVND (reference sequence). CDR3 DNA: TGTGCCAGTAGTCCGGGACGGACTCTTCCTAATTCACCCCTCCACTTT. Protein sequence: CASSPGRTLPNSPLHF.

This clonotype was detected only a few times. This chain joins TRBV18 and TRBJ1-4, with 7 bases matching TRBD1. This CDR3 comprises 15 residues. Trimming removed 3 bases from V and 5 bases from J; junction bases left unmatched: 6. Germline V gene lookup returns CDR1 KGHSH and CDR2 LQKENI. The DNA for the CDR3 is TGTGCCAGCTCACCCCCGGGACAGCTAAATGAAAAACTGTTTTTT. Translation: CASSPPGQLNEKLFF.

This clonotype has a count of ten or more. J is TRBJ1-2 and V is TRBV16; D unclear. The CDR3 has 13 residues. Germline CDR1 is KGHSY and CDR2 is FQNENV. Between the trimmed V and J ends, which lost 0 bases and 8 bases, there was a span of 10 bases. This CDR3 reads CASSQSEAKGYTF. The CDR3 coding sequence is TGTGCCAGCAGCCAATCGGAAGCGAAGGGCTACACCTTC.

This clonotype was picked up many times. The chain employs TRBV12-3 or TRBV12-4 and TRBJ1-5, with D uncertain. V gave up 6 bases and J gave up 5 bases, with 11 bases separating them. This CDR3 contains 13 residues. The DNA of the CDR3 is TGTGCCAGCAGAGGGTACAGAGATCAGCCCCAGCATTTT. Protein product: CASRGYRDQPQHF.

This clonotype was seen a handful of times. V and J are TRBV10-1 and TRBJ1-1; 7 bases fit TRBD1. The CDR3 sequence is 15 residues long. Germline CDR1 is WNHNN and CDR2 is SYGVQD (reference sequence). Trimming at V came to 0 bases and at J to 8 bases, leaving 9 bases not matched to a gene. In nucleotides, the CDR3 is TGCGCCAGCAGTGAGTCGGAAGTAGGGGGCCGGGAAGCTTTCTTT. It yields the protein CASSESEVGGREAFF.

This clonotype turned up a few times. The chain recombines TRBV18 with TRBJ2-1; 7 bases align to TRBD2. V lost 2 bases and J lost 7; bases outside the gene matches: 2. From germline, CDR1 is KGHSH and CDR2 LQKENI. The length of the CDR3 is 13 residues. CDR3 region: CASSPWEGNEQFF. The CDR3 DNA sequence: TGTGCCAGCTCACCATGGGAGGGGAATGAGCAGTTCTTC.

Only a few counts were recorded for this clonotype. This chain links TRBV28 with TRBJ1-1; tentative D call: TRBD1 (6 bases). Trimming took 4 bases from V and 2 from J, leaving 11 bases between them. The CDR3 contains 14 residues. In germline, CDR1 is MDHEN, CDR2 SYDVKM. CDR3 nucleotides: TGTGCCAGCAGTTCCGGGGGGCCTAACACTGAAGCTTTCTTT. Residues: CASSSGGPNTEAFF.

V gene TRBV11-3 combines with J gene TRBJ1-2; 7 nucleotides align to TRBD1. This CDR3 comprises 14 residues. CDR1 is SGHNT, CDR2 YENEEA, per germline. J lost 4 bases, V lost 3 bases, and 5 bases had no gene match. CDR3: CASSFRQGSYGYTF. The CDR3, as DNA: TGTGCCAGCAGCTTCCGACAGGGAAGCTATGGCTACACCTTC.

This clonotype was counted many times. The CDR3 nucleotides read TGCGCCAGCAGCCCAGCGGGATACTCCTACAATGAGCAGTTCTTC. Amino acid sequence: CASSPAGYSYNEQFF. The chain uses TRBV5-1 and TRBJ2-1; TRBD2 matches 7 bases. The CDR3 is made up of 15 amino acids. Germline V CDR1 and CDR2: SGHRS, YFSETQ. The V and J ends lost 4 bases and 0 bases, in that order; junction bases with no gene match: 4. Based on the CDR3 plus reference TRBV5-1 and TRBJ2-1, the full variable domain is KAGVTQTPRYLIKTRGQQVTLSCSPISGHRSVSWYQQTPGQGLQFLFEYFSETQRNKGNFPGRFSGRQFSNSRSEMNVSTLELGDSALYLCASSPAGYSYNEQFFGPGTRLTVL.

This clonotype was detected ten times or more. The chain recombines TRBV29-1 with TRBJ2-1; D is possibly TRBD2 (7 bases). Germline V gene data show CDR1 as SQVTM and CDR2 as ANQGSEA. Trimming cost V 7 bases and J 8 bases, with 15 bases left between them. CDR3 length equals 12 residues. The CDR3 sequence: CSAERGAHEQFF. The CDR3 DNA sequence: TGCAGCGCCGAACGGGGGGCGCATGAGCAGTTCTTC.

This clonotype was detected a few times. The chain carries TRBV3-1 and TRBJ1-4; possibly TRBD1 for D (5 bases). This CDR3 has 14 residues. The germline V gene encodes CDR1 LGHDT and CDR2 YNNKEL (reference sequence). Trimming shortened V by 2 bases and J by 5 bases, and 9 bases separated the two germline ends. For the CDR3, the DNA is TGTGCCAGCAGCCAACCGGGACGAAATGAAAAACTGTTTTTT. It specifies CASSQPGRNEKLFF.

A few counts support this clonotype. This sequence joins TRBV6-2 or TRBV6-3 and TRBJ1-1, with 9 bases fitting TRBD1. Germline V gene data show CDR1 as MNHEY and CDR2 as SVGEGT. The CDR3 extends over 15 amino acids. V lost 7 bases and J lost 5; bases outside the gene matches: 11. This chain's CDR3 is CASTQTGGGSTEAFF. The DNA for the CDR3 is TGTGCCAGCACCCAGACAGGGGGAGGTAGTACTGAAGCTTTCTTT.

The chain joins TRBV24-1 to TRBJ2-5, with 7 bases identical to TRBD1. The CDR3 is made up of 16 amino acids. V lost 0 bases and J lost 3; bases outside the gene matches: 6. Germline lookup yields CDR1 KGHDR and CDR2 SFDVKD. The CDR3 nucleotides read TGTGCCACCAGTGATTTGCAGGGGGACGGAGAAGAGACCCAGTACTTC. Encoded protein: CATSDLQGDGEETQYF.

In its sample, this clonotype was seen a few times. The chain carries TRBV7-9 and TRBJ2-1; 8 bases align to TRBD2. The CDR3 length is 16 residues. Germline V lookup: CDR1 SEHNR, CDR2 FQNEAQ (reference sequence). J lost 4 bases, V lost 2 bases, and 7 bases had no gene match. In DNA form, the CDR3 reads TGTGCCAGCAGCTTAAGCGGGAGCGGTCGGTACAATGAGCAGTTCTTC. Translated, it gives CASSLSGSGRYNEQFF.

This clonotype was counted ten times or more. This chain uses TRBV29-1 with TRBJ1-2; D might be TRBD1 (6 bases). The CDR3 has 14 amino acids. The V and J ends lost 1 base and 5 bases respectively, with 14 bases between them. Germline-derived CDR1 and CDR2 are SQVTM and ANQGSEA. The CDR3, as DNA: TGCAGCGTTGAAGGGGGGGCGCGAGGGTATGGCTACACCTTC. It specifies CSVEGGARGYGYTF.

The V and J genes are TRBV11-3 and TRBJ1-6; D is possibly TRBD1 (5 bases). V was cut by 2 bases and J by 6 bases, with 8 bases left in between. Per germline, CDR1 SGHNT and CDR2 YENEEA. The CDR3 contains 14 residues. CDR3 in amino acids: CASSLRDANSPLHF. The CDR3 DNA reads TGTGCCAGCAGCTTACGGGACGCTAATTCACCCCTCCACTTT.

The rearrangement joins TRBV4-1 to TRBJ2-3, with a weak D call TRBD2 (6 bases). V was cut by 8 bases and J by 11 bases, with 20 bases left in between. The CDR3 contains 13 residues. In germline, CDR1 is MGHRA, CDR2 YSYEKL. DNA for the CDR3: TGCGCCAGCGGTCCCGCGGGGACTTTAGTGCAGTATTTT. Its protein product is CASGPAGTLVQYF.

This clonotype was seen more than once but under ten times. The gene calls are TRBV6-5 and TRBJ2-1, with 14 positions matching TRBD2. The CDR3 has 16 residues. Germline V gives CDR1 MNHEY, CDR2 SVGAGI. J gave up 10 bases and V 5 bases, and 10 bases lay outside the gene matches. CDR3 nucleotide sequence: TGTGCCAGCAGTGCTCCGGGACTAGCGGGAGTGGCGGAGCAGTTCTTC. Translated, it gives CASSAPGLAGVAEQFF.